Sequencing of this TCR beta chain was carried out in a study of T cell responses to AZD1222 COVID-19 vaccine. Study outcomes and limitations: Samples come after the peak T cell response, not at day 14. Just five to seven people given AZD1222 tested seropositive at baseline. Spike-specific TCR breadth and depth both grew after two AZD1222 doses.

Clones were read by immunoSEQ multiplex PCR, and TCRdb kept only the in-frame ones, dropping some. The table shows about 200,000 clones, with roughly 92% occurring only once. Recipients boosted at about 4 weeks or about 12 weeks are pooled. This clone occurred a few times. Its antigen remains unidentified. CDR1 and CDR2 from the germline V gene are PRHDT and FYEKMQ (reference sequence). Trimming stripped 2 bases from V and 2 bases from J, with 10 bases between. CDR3 length: 14 amino acids. The chain uses TRBV13 and TRBJ2-7, with D perhaps matching TRBD1 (5 bases). This clonotype was obtained from an adult who received the AZD1222 COVID-19 vaccine. The sample consisted of peripheral blood, taken 28 days after the second AZD1222 dose. Here the CDR3 reads CASSLQGITYEQYF. DNA for the CDR3: TGTGCCAGCAGCTTACAGGGAATCACCTACGAGCAGTACTTC. Together with reference TRBV13 and TRBJ2-7, the CDR3 gives the full variable domain: AAGVIQSPRHLIKEKRETATLKCYPIPRHDTVYWYQQGPGQDPQFLISFYEKMQSDKGSIPDRFSAQQFSDYHSELNMSSLELGDSALYFCASSLQGITYEQYFGPGTRLTVT.